The entry below gives a single T cell receptor (beta chain) sequence along with its context. Its antigen remains unknown. The germline V gene has CDR1 SGHNT and CDR2 YENEEA. The CDR3 consists of 18 residues. Trimming shortened V by 1 base and J by 1 base, and 14 bases separated the two germline ends. These data come from a study of T cell clones after liver transplantation. Across the whole study: TCRbeta sequencing after a pre-transplant mixed lymphocyte reaction identified graft-donor-reactive clones, later tracked in post-transplant blood. Standard immunosuppression, with no induction, continued until 12-24 months after transplant. General study findings and limits: A significant post-transplant drop in circulating graft-donor-reactive CD4 TCRbeta sequences occurred in most of the 8 subjects.

Assay used: immunoSEQ multiplex PCR; TCRdb lists only in-frame clones, some missing. This sample has about 74,000 clones; about 80% occur once, and the top ten carry about 0.6%. The clonotype was recovered from a human donor who received a liver transplant. The sequencing used CD4+ T cells from blood, collected before liver transplant. The chain uses TRBV11-3 and TRBJ2-6; D may match TRBD1 or TRBD2 (5 bases each). CDR3 bases: TGTGCCAGCAGCTTAGGATCAGGGAGAGGGTCTGGGGCCAACGTCCTGACTTTC. Its translation: CASSLGSGRGSGANVLTF.